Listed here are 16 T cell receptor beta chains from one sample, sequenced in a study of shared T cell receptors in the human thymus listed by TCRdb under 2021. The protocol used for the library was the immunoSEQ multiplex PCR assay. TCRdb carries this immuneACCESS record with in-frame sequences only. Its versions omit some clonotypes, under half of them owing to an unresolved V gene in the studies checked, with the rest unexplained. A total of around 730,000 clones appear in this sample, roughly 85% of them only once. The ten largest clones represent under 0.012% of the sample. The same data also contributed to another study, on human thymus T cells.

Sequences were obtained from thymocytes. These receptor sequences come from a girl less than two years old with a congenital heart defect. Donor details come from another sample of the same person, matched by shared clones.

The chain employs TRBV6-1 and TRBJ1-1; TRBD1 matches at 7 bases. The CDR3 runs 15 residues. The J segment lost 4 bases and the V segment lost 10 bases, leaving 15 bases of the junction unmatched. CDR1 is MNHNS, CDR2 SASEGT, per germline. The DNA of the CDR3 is TGTGCCACCCAGCCTGAACCATACAGGGGCACTGAAGCTTTCTTT. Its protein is CATQPEPYRGTEAFF.

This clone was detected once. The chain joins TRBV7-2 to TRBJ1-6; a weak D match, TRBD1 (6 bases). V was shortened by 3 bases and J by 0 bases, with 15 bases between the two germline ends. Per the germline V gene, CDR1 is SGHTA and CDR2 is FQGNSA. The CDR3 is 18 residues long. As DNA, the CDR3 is TGTGCCAGCAGCTTTGGACAGTCTTTGAGCTCCTATAATTCACCCCTCCACTTT. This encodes CASSFGQSLSSYNSPLHF. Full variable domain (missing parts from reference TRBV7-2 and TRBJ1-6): GAGVSQSPSNKVTEKGKDVELRCDPISGHTALYWYRQSLGQGLEFLIYFQGNSAPDKSGLPSDRFSAERTGGSVSTLTIQRTQQEDSAVYLCASSFGQSLSSYNSPLHFGNGTRLTVT.

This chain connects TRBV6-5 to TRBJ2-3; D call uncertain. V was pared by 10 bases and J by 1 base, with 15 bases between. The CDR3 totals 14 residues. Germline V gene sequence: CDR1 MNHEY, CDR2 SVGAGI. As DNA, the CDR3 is TGTGCCACCAAATCAGTACCTCGCACAGATACGCAGTATTTT. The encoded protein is CATKSVPRTDTQYF.

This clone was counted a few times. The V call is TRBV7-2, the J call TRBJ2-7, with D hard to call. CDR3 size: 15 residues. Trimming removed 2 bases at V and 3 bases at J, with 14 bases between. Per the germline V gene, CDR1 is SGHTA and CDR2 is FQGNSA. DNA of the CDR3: TGTGCCAGCAGCTTATCCCGACTCACGTTCTACGAGCAGTACTTC. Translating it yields CASSLSRLTFYEQYF.

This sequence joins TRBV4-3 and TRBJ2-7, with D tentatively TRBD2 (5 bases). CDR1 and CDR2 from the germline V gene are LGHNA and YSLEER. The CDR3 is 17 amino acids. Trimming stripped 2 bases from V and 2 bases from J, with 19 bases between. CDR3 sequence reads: CASSQKRHGGPAYEQYF. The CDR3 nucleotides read TGCGCCAGCAGCCAAAAGAGGCATGGAGGCCCCGCCTACGAGCAGTACTTC.

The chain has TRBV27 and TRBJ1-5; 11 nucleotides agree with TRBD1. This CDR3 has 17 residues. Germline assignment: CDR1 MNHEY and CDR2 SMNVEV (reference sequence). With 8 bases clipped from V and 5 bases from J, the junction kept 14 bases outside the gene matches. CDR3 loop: CASAWTGGKRPDQPQHF. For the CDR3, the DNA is TGTGCCAGCGCCTGGACAGGGGGCAAGAGACCGGATCAGCCCCAGCATTTT.

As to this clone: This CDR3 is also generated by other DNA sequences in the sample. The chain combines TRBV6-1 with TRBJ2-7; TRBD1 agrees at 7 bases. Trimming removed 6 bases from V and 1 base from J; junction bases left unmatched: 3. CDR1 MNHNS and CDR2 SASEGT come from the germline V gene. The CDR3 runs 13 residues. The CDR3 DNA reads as TGTGCCAGCAGCCAGACAGGGTCCTACGAGCAGTACTTC. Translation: CASSQTGSYEQYF.

CDR3 loop: CASSLEGISYEQYF. Here the CDR3 DNA reads TGTGCCAGCAGCTTAGAGGGCATCTCCTACGAGCAGTACTTC. The chain carries TRBV5-8 and TRBJ2-7; D is possibly TRBD2 (5 bases). The CDR3 totals 14 residues. The germline V gene encodes CDR1 SGHTS and CDR2 YDEGEE. The V end was cut by 2 bases, the J end by 0 bases, with 9 bases between.

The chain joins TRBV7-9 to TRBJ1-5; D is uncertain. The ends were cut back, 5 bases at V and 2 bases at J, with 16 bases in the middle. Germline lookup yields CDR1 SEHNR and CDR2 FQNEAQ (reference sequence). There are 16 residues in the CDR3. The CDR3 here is CASSPSSQARNQPQHF. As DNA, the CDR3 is TGTGCCAGCAGCCCATCCTCCCAAGCCCGCAATCAGCCCCAGCATTTT. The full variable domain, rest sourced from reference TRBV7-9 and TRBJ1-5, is DTGVSQNPRHKITKRGQNVTFRCDPISEHNRLYWYRQTLGQGPEFLTYFQNEAQLEKSRLLSDRFSAERPKGSFSTLEIQRTEQGDSAMYLCASSPSSQARNQPQHFGDGTRLSIL.

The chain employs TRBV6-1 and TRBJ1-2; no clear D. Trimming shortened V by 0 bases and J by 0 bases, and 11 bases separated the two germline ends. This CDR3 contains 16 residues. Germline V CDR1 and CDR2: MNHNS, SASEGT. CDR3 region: CASSEALYGPNYGYTF. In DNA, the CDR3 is TGTGCCAGCAGTGAAGCGCTGTACGGTCCTAACTATGGCTACACCTTC.

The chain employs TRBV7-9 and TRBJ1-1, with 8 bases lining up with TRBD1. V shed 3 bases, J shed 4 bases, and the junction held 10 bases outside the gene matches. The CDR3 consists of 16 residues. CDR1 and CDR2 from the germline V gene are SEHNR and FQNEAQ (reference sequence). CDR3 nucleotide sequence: TGTGCCAGCAGCTTTTGTCAGGGGGCATGTAGCACTGAAGCTTTCTTT. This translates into CASSFCQGACSTEAFF.

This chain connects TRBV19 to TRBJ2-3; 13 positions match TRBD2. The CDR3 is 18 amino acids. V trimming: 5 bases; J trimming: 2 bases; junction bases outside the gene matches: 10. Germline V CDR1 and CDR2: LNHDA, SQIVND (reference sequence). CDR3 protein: CASSPVLAGGQTTDTQYF. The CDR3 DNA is TGTGCCAGTAGTCCCGTACTAGCGGGGGGGCAAACCACAGATACGCAGTATTTT.

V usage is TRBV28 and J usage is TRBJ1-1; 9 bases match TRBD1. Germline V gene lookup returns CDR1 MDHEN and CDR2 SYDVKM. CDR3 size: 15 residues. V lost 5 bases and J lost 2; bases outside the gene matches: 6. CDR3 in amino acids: CASSAGQGGNTEAFF. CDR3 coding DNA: TGTGCCAGCAGTGCGGGACAGGGCGGAAACACTGAAGCTTTCTTT.

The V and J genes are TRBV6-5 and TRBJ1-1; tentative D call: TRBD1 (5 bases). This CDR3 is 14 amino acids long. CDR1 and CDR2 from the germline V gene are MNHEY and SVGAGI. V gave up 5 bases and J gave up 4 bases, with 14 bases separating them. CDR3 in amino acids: CASSIEGGVTEAFF. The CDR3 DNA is TGTGCCAGCAGTATAGAAGGAGGGGTCACTGAAGCTTTCTTT.

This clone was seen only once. CDR3 region: CSARDRHQAFF. CDR3 bases: TGCAGTGCTAGAGACAGACATCAAGCTTTCTTT. This chain connects TRBV20-1 to TRBJ1-1, with D uncertain. The CDR3 is 11 residues long. The germline gives CDR1 DFQATT, CDR2 SNEGSKA (reference sequence). V lost 0 bases and J lost 9, with 8 bases in between.

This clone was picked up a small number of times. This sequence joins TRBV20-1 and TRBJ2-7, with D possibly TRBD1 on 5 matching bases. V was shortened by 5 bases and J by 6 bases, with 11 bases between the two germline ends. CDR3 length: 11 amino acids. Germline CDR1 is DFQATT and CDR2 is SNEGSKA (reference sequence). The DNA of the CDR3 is TGCAGTGCTCAGGAGCAGGGCGAGCAGTACTTC. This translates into CSAQEQGEQYF.